These 32 T cell receptor beta chains came from one sample sequenced in a study of beta chain features in type 1 diabetes. The entirety of the isolated RNA underwent reverse transcription, so expressed TCRB transcripts were sequenced. Using immunoSEQ multiplex PCR, the repertoire was profiled, and TCRdb retains in-frame clones only, with some absent. Found here are about 160,000 clones, over 6% of them singletons; the top ten hold roughly 0.5%. These receptors have no known antigen. Overall study findings and caveats: Shortening that was moderate but significant affected the TCRB CDR3s of Type 1 diabetes patients in all four CD4+ subsets.

The sequenced material came from central memory CD4+ T cells from blood. The source is a man aged 18-30 years with type 1 diabetes.

The rearrangement links TRBV7-2 to TRBJ1-1, with TRBD1 as a possible D gene (6 bases). Germline loops: CDR1 SGHTA, CDR2 FQGNSA. The V end lost 3 bases, the J end lost 0 bases, and 14 bases lay between the germline ends. The CDR3 runs to 16 residues. CDR3 coding DNA: TGTGCCAGCAGCTTTACGACAGGATACATGAACACTGAAGCTTTCTTT. The encoded protein is CASSFTTGYMNTEAFF.

About this clone: Other DNA variants within this sample encode the same CDR3. This chain joins TRBV18 and TRBJ2-5, with no clear D. CDR1 KGHSH and CDR2 LQKENI come from the germline V gene. CDR3 length equals 12 residues. V was shortened by 5 bases and J by 2 bases, with 6 bases between the two germline ends. This CDR3 reads CASSTSQETQYF. For the CDR3, the DNA is TGTGCCAGCTCAACTTCGCAAGAGACCCAGTACTTC.

This clone has only a few counts. V is TRBV25-1 and J is TRBJ1-4; tentative D call: TRBD1 (6 bases). CDR3 length: 14 residues. In germline, CDR1 is MGHDK, CDR2 SYGVNS. Deletions cut 2 bases from V and 6 bases from J, with 10 bases between. CDR3 coding DNA: TGTGCCAGCAGTGAAGGCAGGGGCGATGAAAAACTGTTTTTT. Translation: CASSEGRGDEKLFF.

This chain's CDR3 is CASRRGTDGRREKLFF. The CDR3 DNA follows: TGTGCCAGCAGGCGAGGGACAGACGGACGAAGGGAAAAACTGTTTTTT. The gene calls are TRBV28 and TRBJ1-4, with 7 bases matching TRBD1. CDR3 length: 16 amino acids. Germline CDR1 reads MDHEN; CDR2 reads SYDVKM. V dropped 6 bases and J dropped 8; count of bases not matched to a gene: 15. The full variable domain, rest sourced from reference TRBV28 and TRBJ1-4, is DVKVTQSSRYLVKRTGEKVFLECVQDMDHENMFWYRQDPGLGLRLIYFSYDVKMKEKGDIPEGYSVSREKKERFSLILESASTNQTSMYLCASRRGTDGRREKLFFGSGTQLSVL.

The V call is TRBV4-3, the J call TRBJ2-1; 9 nucleotides agree with TRBD2. Germline V gene data show CDR1 as LGHNA and CDR2 as YSLEER. There are 16 residues in the CDR3. Germline trimming cut 0 bases from V and 7 bases from J; bases unmatched to any gene: 7. The CDR3 nucleotides read TGCGCCAGCAGCCAAGACAAGGGACTAGCTGCGAATGAGCAGTTCTTC. As protein: CASSQDKGLAANEQFF.

V usage is TRBV10-1 and J usage is TRBJ2-1; maybe TRBD2 (6 bases). CDR3 size: 14 residues. Per germline, CDR1 WNHNN and CDR2 SYGVQD (reference sequence). V gave up 6 bases and J gave up 4 bases, with 13 bases separating them. The DNA for the CDR3 is TGCGCCAGCAGCTCGGGAGTGGGTTACAATGAGCAGTTCTTC. It encodes CASSSGVGYNEQFF.

The gene calls are TRBV30 and TRBJ1-3, with D unclear. Germline CDR1 reads GTSNPN; CDR2 reads SVGIG (reference sequence). Deletions cut 4 bases from V and 4 bases from J, with 11 bases between. CDR3 size: 13 residues. CDR3 protein: CAWNAVSGNTIYF. The CDR3 bases are TGTGCCTGGAACGCGGTTTCCGGAAACACCATATATTTT.

CDR3 amino acids: CASSPYRAENTGELFF. CDR3 DNA sequence: TGTGCCAGCTCACCCTACAGGGCCGAGAACACCGGGGAGCTGTTTTTT. The chain employs TRBV18 and TRBJ2-2, with TRBD1 as a possible D gene (6 bases). Deletions cut 3 bases from V and 1 base from J, with 12 bases between. The CDR3 length is 16 residues. The germline V gene encodes CDR1 KGHSH and CDR2 LQKENI.

The chain has TRBV28 and TRBJ2-2; D is perhaps TRBD1 (5 bases). The CDR3 length is 15 residues. Trimming pared 3 bases from V and 1 base from J, leaving 9 bases between. Germline CDR1 is MDHEN and CDR2 is SYDVKM. The CDR3 spells CASSLAGWNTGELFF. The CDR3, as DNA: TGTGCCAGCAGTTTGGCAGGGTGGAACACCGGGGAGCTGTTTTTT. The full variable domain, its missing parts supplied by reference TRBV28 and TRBJ2-2, is DVKVTQSSRYLVKRTGEKVFLECVQDMDHENMFWYRQDPGLGLRLIYFSYDVKMKEKGDIPEGYSVSREKKERFSLILESASTNQTSMYLCASSLAGWNTGELFFGEGSRLTVL.

The chain employs TRBV2 and TRBJ2-5, with TRBD2 matching 7 bases. The J segment lost 3 bases and the V segment lost 7 bases, leaving 17 bases of the junction unmatched. This CDR3 contains 17 residues. Germline lookup yields CDR1 SNHLY and CDR2 FYNNEI. CDR3 amino acids: CASTRIVVSSGEETQYF. CDR3 DNA sequence: TGTGCCAGCACCCGAATTGTCGTGTCTAGCGGAGAAGAGACCCAGTACTTC.

This clone occurred a few times. The J gene is TRBJ2-1, the V gene TRBV5-1; TRBD1 agrees at 7 bases. Germline values: CDR1 SGHRS, CDR2 YFSETQ. This CDR3 has 16 residues. The V and J ends lost 4 bases and 3 bases, in that order; junction bases with no gene match: 10. The CDR3 nucleotides are TGCGCCAGCAGCCGTGACAGGGTCCAGTACTACAATGAGCAGTTCTTC. It translates to CASSRDRVQYYNEQFF.

This sequence joins TRBV28 and TRBJ1-6; tentatively, D is TRBD1 (5 bases). This CDR3 is 18 amino acids long. V gave up 6 bases and J gave up 7 bases, with 25 bases separating them. Germline V CDR1 and CDR2: MDHEN, SYDVKM. The CDR3 nucleotides read TGTGCCAGCAGAATGACAAGGGACTTCGAGTTGGGGAATTCACCCCTCCACTTT. Translated, it gives CASRMTRDFELGNSPLHF.

This chain links TRBV5-4 with TRBJ2-3; 8 bases align to TRBD1. Germline V gene sequence: CDR1 SGHNT, CDR2 YYREEE (reference sequence). This CDR3 spans 14 amino acids. The V segment lost 6 bases and the J segment 5 bases; nucleotides outside the gene matches: 8. CDR3 DNA: TGTGCCAGCACCCGGACAGGGATGGTAGATACGCAGTATTTT. Its translation is CASTRTGMVDTQYF.

The sample holds a few counts of this clone. This chain connects TRBV7-2 to TRBJ1-2, with D unresolved. Germline V gives CDR1 SGHTA, CDR2 FQGNSA. The CDR3 length is 13 residues. V lost 4 bases and J 3 bases, leaving 9 bases between the germline ends. CDR3 in amino acids: CASSSRPDYGYTF. In DNA, the CDR3 is TGTGCCAGCAGCTCCCGCCCGGACTATGGCTACACCTTC.

Regarding this clone: At the DNA level, this CDR3 is encoded by other sequences in the same sample as well. The chain employs TRBV29-1 and TRBJ2-1, with TRBD1 matching 7 bases. Germline loops: CDR1 SQVTM, CDR2 ANQGSEA. The length of the CDR3 is 14 residues. The trim removed 4 bases at V and 4 bases at J, leaving 7 bases unmatched. The CDR3 DNA is TGCAGCGTTGTTAAGGGGGCAGCTTACAATGAGCAGTTCTTC. Protein: CSVVKGAAYNEQFF.

This clone turned up a few times. The chain combines TRBV28 with TRBJ2-7, with 7 bases fitting TRBD1. CDR3 length equals 13 residues. The V gene's germline CDR1 is MDHEN and CDR2 SYDVKM. With 6 bases clipped from V and 0 bases from J, the junction kept 2 bases outside the gene matches. Here the CDR3 reads CASSEGASYEQYF. The CDR3 nucleotides are TGTGCCAGCAGCGAGGGGGCCTCCTACGAGCAGTACTTC.

This clone appeared many times. The chain combines TRBV7-2 with TRBJ2-3; 10 bases fit TRBD2. This CDR3 contains 15 residues. J lost 4 bases, V lost 5 bases, and 6 bases had no gene match. The germline V gene encodes CDR1 SGHTA and CDR2 FQGNSA. In DNA form, the CDR3 reads TGTGCCAGCAGCGCCGGACTAGCGGACTCAGATACGCAGTATTTT. This translates into CASSAGLADSDTQYF.

The V and J genes are TRBV28 and TRBJ2-1; 7 positions match TRBD2. CDR3 length equals 14 residues. Germline trimming cut 5 bases from V and 8 bases from J; bases unmatched to any gene: 9. Germline V gene data show CDR1 as MDHEN and CDR2 as SYDVKM. This CDR3 reads CASSVHTSADEQFF. The CDR3 DNA follows: TGTGCCAGCAGTGTACATACTAGCGCCGATGAGCAGTTCTTC.

This chain joins TRBV7-2 and TRBJ2-7; D is undetermined. This CDR3 is 13 amino acids long. The V and J ends lost 1 base and 3 bases respectively, with 7 bases between them. Per germline, CDR1 SGHTA and CDR2 FQGNSA. The CDR3: CASSLGSVYEQYF. CDR3 sequence (DNA): TGTGCCAGCAGCTTAGGGAGCGTCTACGAGCAGTACTTC. Filled out from reference TRBV7-2 and TRBJ2-7, the complete variable domain reads GAGVSQSPSNKVTEKGKDVELRCDPISGHTALYWYRQSLGQGLEFLIYFQGNSAPDKSGLPSDRFSAERTGGSVSTLTIQRTQQEDSAVYLCASSLGSVYEQYFGPGTRLTVT.

This clone has a handful of counts. The chain is built from TRBV6-4 and TRBJ2-1; possibly TRBD1 for D (5 bases). This CDR3 is 14 amino acids long. Germline assignment: CDR1 MRHNA and CDR2 SNTAGT. Trimming removed 5 bases at V and 10 bases at J, with 18 bases between. The DNA for the CDR3 is TGTGCCAGCAGTCACGCGGCAGGGATGTACGAGCAGTTCTTC. Translated: CASSHAAGMYEQFF.

The genes are TRBV14 and TRBJ1-3; D call uncertain. From germline, CDR1 is SGHDN and CDR2 FVKESK. The CDR3 consists of 14 residues. Trimming removed 6 bases at V and 0 bases at J, with 9 bases between. CDR3 residues: CASSQSGSGNTIYF. CDR3 nucleotide sequence: TGTGCCAGCAGTCAAAGCGGCTCTGGAAACACCATATATTTT. Based on the CDR3 plus reference TRBV14 and TRBJ1-3, the full variable domain is EAGVTQFPSHSVIEKGQTVTLRCDPISGHDNLYWYRRVMGKEIKFLLHFVKESKQDESGMPNNRFLAERTGGTYSTLKVQPAELEDSGVYFCASSQSGSGNTIYFGEGSWLTVV.

This clone was seen only a few times. The chain is built from TRBV2 and TRBJ1-2, with D tentatively TRBD1 (6 bases). V lost 2 bases and J lost 6, with 10 bases in between. This CDR3 has 13 residues. Germline V lookup: CDR1 SNHLY, CDR2 FYNNEI. The CDR3 coding sequence is TGTGCCAGCAGTGAAACAGGGAGGGATGGCTACACCTTC. Translated, it gives CASSETGRDGYTF. The entire variable domain, with the rest obtained from reference TRBV2 and TRBJ1-2, is as follows: EPEVTQTPSHQVTQMGQEVILRCVPISNHLYFYWYRQILGQKVEFLVSFYNNEISEKSEIFDDQFSVERPDGSNFTLKIRSTKLEDSAMYFCASSETGRDGYTFGSGTRLTVV.

The gene calls are TRBV7-2 and TRBJ1-6, with TRBD1 matching over 9 bases. Germline CDR1 reads SGHTA; CDR2 reads FQGNSA. CDR3 length: 16 residues. V shed 0 bases, J shed 8 bases, and the junction held 5 bases outside the gene matches. In DNA, the CDR3 is TGTGCCAGCAGCTTAGCAAGCGGACAGGGGTATTCACCCCTCCACTTT. Protein sequence: CASSLASGQGYSPLHF.

This clone was recorded a few times. The chain uses TRBV2 and TRBJ2-3; D possibly corresponds to TRBD2 (5 bases). The V gene lost 7 bases and the J gene lost 0 bases, with 11 bases spanning the gap. The CDR3 is 14 amino acids. CDR1 is SNHLY, CDR2 FYNNEI, per germline. CDR3 in DNA: TGTGCCAGCAAGCGGCTTCTGAGCACAGATACGCAGTATTTT. It translates to CASKRLLSTDTQYF.

The V gene is TRBV7-2, the J gene TRBJ2-7; the D gene is possibly TRBD2 (6 bases). From germline, CDR1 is SGHTA and CDR2 FQGNSA. V was clipped by 3 bases and J by 0 bases, with 12 bases between them. The CDR3 sequence is 15 residues long. CDR3 protein: CASSFSGTPSYEQYF. The CDR3 DNA reads TGTGCCAGCAGCTTTAGCGGAACGCCCTCCTACGAGCAGTACTTC.

There are a few counts of this clone. The chain is built from TRBV29-1 and TRBJ2-1; 12 bases line up with TRBD2. Germline assignment: CDR1 SQVTM and CDR2 ANQGSEA. The CDR3 has 17 residues. V lost 7 bases to trimming and J lost 6 bases; unmatched junction nucleotides: 16. The CDR3 region has the DNA TGCAGCGGAACCGGGACATTAGGACTAGCGGGAACCAATGAGCAGTTCTTC. Translating it yields CSGTGTLGLAGTNEQFF.

This clone turned up a few times. The chain couples TRBV7-2 to TRBJ2-3; D is ambiguous. V lost 5 bases, J lost 6 bases, and 12 bases lay in between. The CDR3 length is 13 residues. From germline, CDR1 is SGHTA and CDR2 FQGNSA. CDR3 protein: CASSPSPVDTQYF. The DNA of the CDR3 is TGTGCCAGCAGCCCCTCACCGGTGGATACGCAGTATTTT.

This clone was observed a few times. At the DNA level, this CDR3 is encoded by other sequences in the same sample as well. CDR3 nucleotide sequence: TGTGCCAGCAGTTACGGCGGGGGAACTGAAGCTTTCTTT. It encodes CASSYGGGTEAFF. The chain joins TRBV6-5 to TRBJ1-1; tentative D call: TRBD1 (5 bases). CDR3 size: 13 residues. The germline V gene has CDR1 MNHEY and CDR2 SVGAGI. Trimming removed 2 bases at V and 5 bases at J, with 9 bases between.

This clone was counted between two and nine times. The V gene is TRBV27, the J gene TRBJ2-6; perhaps TRBD1 as D (6 bases). CDR3 length: 16 amino acids. The V gene lost 1 base and the J gene lost 2 bases, with 9 bases spanning the gap. CDR1 and CDR2 from the germline V gene are MNHEY and SMNVEV (reference sequence). For the CDR3, the DNA is TGTGCCAGCAGTTTATATGACAGGCCTGGGGCCAACGTCCTGACTTTC. Translation: CASSLYDRPGANVLTF.

This clone has a handful of counts. This rearrangement joins TRBV5-6 to TRBJ2-4; a possible D gene is TRBD2 (6 bases). Trimming removed 6 bases at V and 0 bases at J, with 10 bases between. This CDR3 is built from 14 residues. CDR1 and CDR2 (germline): SGHDT, YYEEEE. The CDR3 coding sequence is TGTGCCAGCACCCCGGGACTAGCCAAAAACATTCAGTACTTC. Protein sequence: CASTPGLAKNIQYF.

This clone has more than one count but fewer than ten. This chain uses TRBV15 with TRBJ1-2; D is perhaps TRBD1 (6 bases). Looked up from germline, CDR1 is LNHNV and CDR2 is YYDKDF (reference sequence). V shed 1 base and J shed 4 bases, with 16 bases lying between them. This CDR3 is built from 16 residues. Written as DNA, the CDR3 is TGTGCCACCAGCAGAGTACAGGGTTTAGGGGGCTATGGCTACACCTTC. Amino acid sequence: CATSRVQGLGGYGYTF.

This clone showed up many times. The chain uses TRBV25-1 and TRBJ2-1, with 9 nucleotides matching TRBD2. V dropped 8 bases and J dropped 2; count of bases not matched to a gene: 7. Germline V lookup: CDR1 MGHDK, CDR2 SYGVNS. This CDR3 is built from 15 residues. CDR3 loop: CASGGGGRAYNEQFF. For the CDR3, the DNA is TGTGCCAGCGGCGGGGGGGGCAGGGCCTACAATGAGCAGTTCTTC.